This T cell receptor (beta chain) was found in a study of T cell responses to AZD1222 COVID-19 vaccine. Sequencing used immunoSEQ multiplex PCR; TCRdb keeps in-frame clones, though not all of them. This table holds more than 85,000 clones, nearly 90% found once. Concerning this clone itself: Its specificity is unknown.

V was cut by 0 bases and J by 3 bases, with 0 bases left in between. The germline gives CDR1 MNHNS, CDR2 SASEGT. The CDR3 spans 11 residues. General study results and limits: The breadth and depth of Spike-specific TCRs increased once two AZD1222 doses had been given.

The V and J genes are TRBV6-1 and TRBJ2-7; D unresolved. This receptor was taken from an adult in good health. The starting material was peripheral blood, obtained on day 0 of MenACWY control vaccination. CDR3 bases: TGTGCCAGCAGTGAAGCCTACGAGCAGTACTTC. Translated: CASSEAYEQYF.